This T cell receptor (beta chain) was observed in a study of identifying expanded T cells in peripheral blood. With respect to this clone: Its antigen is still unknown.

The germline gives CDR1 SNHLY, CDR2 FYNNEI. The CDR3 spans 16 residues. Trimming removed 5 bases from V and 3 bases from J; junction bases left unmatched: 11. The method was immunoSEQ multiplex PCR; TCRdb's version includes in-frame clones alone and lacks a portion of them. The table has about 100,000 clones, roughly 87% seen once; the top ten hold roughly 15%. Findings and caveats of the study: Technical replicates showed around 1.3 changed clones; approximately 2 weeks roughly 16; four weeks 19.

The chain couples TRBV2 to TRBJ1-1; 8 bases line up with TRBD1. The sequence derives from a person between 18 and 75 years old in good health. The specimen sequenced was blood. DNA for the CDR3: TGTGCCAGCAGTCCGGGACAGGTTTCACGGTACACTGAAGCTTTCTTT. Encoded protein: CASSPGQVSRYTEAFF.